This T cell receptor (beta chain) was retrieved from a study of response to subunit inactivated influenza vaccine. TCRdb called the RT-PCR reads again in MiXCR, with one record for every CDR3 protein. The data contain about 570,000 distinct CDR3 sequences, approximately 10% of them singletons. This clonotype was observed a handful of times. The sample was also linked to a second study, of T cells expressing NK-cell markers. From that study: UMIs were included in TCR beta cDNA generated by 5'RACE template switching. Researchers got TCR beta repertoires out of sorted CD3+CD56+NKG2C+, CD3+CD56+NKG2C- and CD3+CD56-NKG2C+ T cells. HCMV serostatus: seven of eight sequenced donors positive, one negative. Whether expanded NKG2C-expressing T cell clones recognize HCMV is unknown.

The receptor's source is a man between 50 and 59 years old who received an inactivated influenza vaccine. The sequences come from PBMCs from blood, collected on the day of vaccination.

The CDR3 DNA follows: TGTGCCAGCAGTTTATCGGCAATGGTCGGGGAGCTGTTTTTT. Its translation is CASSLSAMVGELFF. The chain recombines TRBV28 with TRBJ2-2; D uncertain. In germline, CDR1 is MDHEN, CDR2 SYDVKM. V dropped 1 base and J dropped 7 bases, with 10 bases sitting between them. This CDR3 is 14 amino acids long.